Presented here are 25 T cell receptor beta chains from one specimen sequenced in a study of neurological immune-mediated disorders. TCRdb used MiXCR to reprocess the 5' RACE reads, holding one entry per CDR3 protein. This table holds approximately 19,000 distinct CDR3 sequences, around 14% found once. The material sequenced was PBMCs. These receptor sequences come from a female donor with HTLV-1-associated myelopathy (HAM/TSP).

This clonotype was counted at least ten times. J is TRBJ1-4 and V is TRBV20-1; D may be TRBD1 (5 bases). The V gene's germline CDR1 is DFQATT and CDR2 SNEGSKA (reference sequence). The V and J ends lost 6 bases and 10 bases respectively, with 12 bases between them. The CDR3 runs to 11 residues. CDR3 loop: CSAGPGRKLFF. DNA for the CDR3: TGCAGTGCGGGCCCAGGGAGAAAACTGTTTTTT.

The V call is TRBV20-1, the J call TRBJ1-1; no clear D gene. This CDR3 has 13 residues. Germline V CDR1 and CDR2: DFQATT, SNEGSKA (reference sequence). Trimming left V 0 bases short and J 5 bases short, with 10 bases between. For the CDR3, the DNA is TGCAGTGCTAGAGATTGGCAGGATACTGAAGCTTTCTTT. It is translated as CSARDWQDTEAFF.

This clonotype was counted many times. CDR3 bases: TGTGCCAGCAGCCGACAGGGGGTAGGATCACCCCTCCACTTT. Its protein product is CASSRQGVGSPLHF. The J gene is TRBJ1-6, the V gene TRBV7-2, with 9 nucleotides matching TRBD1. The CDR3 spans 14 residues. The trim removed 5 bases at V and 10 bases at J, leaving 6 bases unmatched. Germline CDR1 and CDR2: SGHTA and FQGNSA.

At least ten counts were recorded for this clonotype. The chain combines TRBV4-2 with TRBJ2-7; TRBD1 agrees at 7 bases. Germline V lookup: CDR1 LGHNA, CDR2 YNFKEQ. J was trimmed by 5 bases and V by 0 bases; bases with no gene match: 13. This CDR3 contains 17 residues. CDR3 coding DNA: TGTGCCAGCAGCCAAGATAGAGAGGGGGCGCGTGCGGACGAGCAGTACTTC. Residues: CASSQDREGARADEQYF.

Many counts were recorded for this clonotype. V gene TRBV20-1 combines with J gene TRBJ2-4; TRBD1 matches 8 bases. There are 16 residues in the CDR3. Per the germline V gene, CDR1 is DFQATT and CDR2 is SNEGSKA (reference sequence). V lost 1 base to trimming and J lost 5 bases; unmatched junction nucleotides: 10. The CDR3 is CSARGGLQGAENIQYF. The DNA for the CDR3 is TGCAGTGCTAGAGGAGGCCTCCAGGGGGCTGAAAACATTCAGTACTTC.

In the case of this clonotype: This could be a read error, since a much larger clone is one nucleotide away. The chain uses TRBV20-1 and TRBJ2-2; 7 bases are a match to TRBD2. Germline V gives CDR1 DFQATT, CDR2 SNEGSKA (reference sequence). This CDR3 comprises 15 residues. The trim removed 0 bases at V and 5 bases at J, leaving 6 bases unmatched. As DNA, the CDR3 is TGCAGTGCTAGAGAAGCGGGGTGGGAGACCGGGGAGCTGTTTTTT. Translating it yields CSAREAGWETGELFF.

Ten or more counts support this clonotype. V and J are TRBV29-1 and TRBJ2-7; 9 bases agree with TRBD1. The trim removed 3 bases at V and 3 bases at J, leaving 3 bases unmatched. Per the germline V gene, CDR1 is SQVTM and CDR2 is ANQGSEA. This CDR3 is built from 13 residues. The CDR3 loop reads CSVDETGGYEQYF. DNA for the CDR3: TGCAGCGTTGACGAGACAGGGGGCTACGAGCAGTACTTC.

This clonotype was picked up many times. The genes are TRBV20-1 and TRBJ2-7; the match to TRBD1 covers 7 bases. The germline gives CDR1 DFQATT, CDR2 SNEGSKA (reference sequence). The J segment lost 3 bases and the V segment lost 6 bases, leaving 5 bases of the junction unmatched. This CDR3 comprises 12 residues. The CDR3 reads CSAGDSYYEQYF. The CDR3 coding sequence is TGCAGTGCCGGGGACAGCTACTACGAGCAGTACTTC.

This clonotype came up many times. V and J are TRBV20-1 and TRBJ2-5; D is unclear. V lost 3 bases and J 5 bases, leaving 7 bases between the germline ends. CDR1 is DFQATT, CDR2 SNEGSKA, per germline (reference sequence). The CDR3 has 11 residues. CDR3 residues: CSASAWETQYF. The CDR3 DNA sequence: TGCAGTGCTAGCGCCTGGGAGACCCAGTACTTC.

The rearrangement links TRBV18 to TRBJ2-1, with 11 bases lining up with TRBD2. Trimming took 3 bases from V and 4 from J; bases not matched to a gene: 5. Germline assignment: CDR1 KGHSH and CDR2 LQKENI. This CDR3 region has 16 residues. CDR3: CASSPQTSGAYNEQFF. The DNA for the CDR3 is TGTGCCAGCTCACCTCAGACTAGCGGGGCGTACAATGAGCAGTTCTTC.

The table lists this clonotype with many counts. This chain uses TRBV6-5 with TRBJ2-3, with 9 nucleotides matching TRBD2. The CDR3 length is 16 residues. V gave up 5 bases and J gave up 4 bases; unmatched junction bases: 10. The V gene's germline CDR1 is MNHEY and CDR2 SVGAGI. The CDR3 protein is CASSNLAGVFPDTQYF. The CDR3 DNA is TGTGCCAGCAGTAACTTAGCGGGAGTTTTTCCAGATACGCAGTATTTT.

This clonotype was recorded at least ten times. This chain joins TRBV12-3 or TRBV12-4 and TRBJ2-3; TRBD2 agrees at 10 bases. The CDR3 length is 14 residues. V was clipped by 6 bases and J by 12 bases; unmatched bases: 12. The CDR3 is CASRPSGGHYPQYF. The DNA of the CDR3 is TGTGCCAGCAGACCTAGCGGGGGCCACTACCCCCAGTATTTT.

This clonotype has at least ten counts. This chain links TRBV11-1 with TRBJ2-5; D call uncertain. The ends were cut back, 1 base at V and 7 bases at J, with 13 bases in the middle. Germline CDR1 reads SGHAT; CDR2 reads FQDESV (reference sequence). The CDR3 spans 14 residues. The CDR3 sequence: CASSLVSSPGTQYF. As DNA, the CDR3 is TGTGCCAGCAGCTTAGTTAGCTCCCCAGGGACCCAGTACTTC. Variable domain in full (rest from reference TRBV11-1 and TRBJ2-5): EAEVAQSPRYKITEKSQAVAFWCDPISGHATLYWYRQILGQGPELLVQFQDESVVDDSQLPKDRFSAERLKGVDSTLKIQPAELGDSAMYLCASSLVSSPGTQYFGPGTRLLVL.

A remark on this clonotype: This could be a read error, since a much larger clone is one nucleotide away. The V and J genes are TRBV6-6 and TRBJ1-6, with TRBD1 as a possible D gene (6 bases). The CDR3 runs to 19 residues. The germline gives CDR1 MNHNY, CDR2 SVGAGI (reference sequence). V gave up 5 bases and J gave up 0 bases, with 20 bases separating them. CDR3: CASSHGRVAGDSYNSPLHF. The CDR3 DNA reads TGTGCCAGCAGTCACGGACGGGTGGCAGGGGACTCCTATAATTCACCCCTCCACTTT.

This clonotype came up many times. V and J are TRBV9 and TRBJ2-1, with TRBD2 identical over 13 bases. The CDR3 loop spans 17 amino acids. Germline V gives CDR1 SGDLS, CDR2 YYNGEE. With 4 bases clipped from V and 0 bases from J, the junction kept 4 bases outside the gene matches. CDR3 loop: CASSPTSGGASYNEQFF. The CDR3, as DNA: TGTGCCAGCAGCCCCACTAGCGGGGGGGCCTCCTACAATGAGCAGTTCTTC.

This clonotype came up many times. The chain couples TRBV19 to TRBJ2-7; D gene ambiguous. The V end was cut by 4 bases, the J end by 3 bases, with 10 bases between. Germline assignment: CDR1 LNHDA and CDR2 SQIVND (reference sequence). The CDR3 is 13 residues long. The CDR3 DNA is TGTGCCAGTAGTACCTCCTCGCTCTACGAGCAGTACTTC. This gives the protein CASSTSSLYEQYF.

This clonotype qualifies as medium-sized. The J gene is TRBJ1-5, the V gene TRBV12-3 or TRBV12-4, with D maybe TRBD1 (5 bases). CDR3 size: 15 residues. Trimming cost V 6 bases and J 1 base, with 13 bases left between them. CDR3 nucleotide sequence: TGTGCCAGCAGCCAAGACAGCCTCAGCAATCAGCCCCAGCATTTT. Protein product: CASSQDSLSNQPQHF.

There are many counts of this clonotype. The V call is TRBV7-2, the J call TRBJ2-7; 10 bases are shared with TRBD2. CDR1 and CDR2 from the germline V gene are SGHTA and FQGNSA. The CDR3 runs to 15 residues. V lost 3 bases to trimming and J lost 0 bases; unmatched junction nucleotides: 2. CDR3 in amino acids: CASSFSSGSSYEQYF. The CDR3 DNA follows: TGTGCCAGCAGCTTCTCTAGCGGGAGCTCCTACGAGCAGTACTTC.

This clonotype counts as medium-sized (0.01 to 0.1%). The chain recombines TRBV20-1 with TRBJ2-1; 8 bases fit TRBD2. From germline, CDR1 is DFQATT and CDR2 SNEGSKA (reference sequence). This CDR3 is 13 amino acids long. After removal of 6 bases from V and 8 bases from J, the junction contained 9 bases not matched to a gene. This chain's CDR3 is CSASGGPNDEQFF. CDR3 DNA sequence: TGCAGTGCCTCGGGGGGGCCTAATGATGAGCAGTTCTTC.

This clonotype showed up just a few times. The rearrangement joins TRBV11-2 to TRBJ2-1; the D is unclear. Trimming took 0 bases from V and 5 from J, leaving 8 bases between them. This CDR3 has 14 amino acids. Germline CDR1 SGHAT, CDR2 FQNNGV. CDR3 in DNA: TGTGCCAGCAGCTTAGATCGAGAGAACAATGAGCAGTTCTTC. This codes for CASSLDRENNEQFF.

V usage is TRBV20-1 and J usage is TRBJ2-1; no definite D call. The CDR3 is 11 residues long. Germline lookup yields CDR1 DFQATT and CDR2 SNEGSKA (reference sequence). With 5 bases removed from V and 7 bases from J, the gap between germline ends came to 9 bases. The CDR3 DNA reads TGCAGTGCTCTGAGCAGGAATGAGCAGTTCTTC. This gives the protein CSALSRNEQFF.

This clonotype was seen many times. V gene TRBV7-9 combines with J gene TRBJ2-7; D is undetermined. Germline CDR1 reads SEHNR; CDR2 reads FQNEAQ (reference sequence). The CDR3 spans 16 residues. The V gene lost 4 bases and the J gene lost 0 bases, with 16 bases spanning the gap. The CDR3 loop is CASSSPPLAPSYEQYF. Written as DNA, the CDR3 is TGTGCCAGCAGCTCGCCCCCCCTGGCTCCCTCCTACGAGCAGTACTTC.

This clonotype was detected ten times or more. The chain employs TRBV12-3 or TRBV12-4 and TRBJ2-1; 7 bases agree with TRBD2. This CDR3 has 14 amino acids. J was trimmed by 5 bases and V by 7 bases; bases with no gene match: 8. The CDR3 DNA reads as TGTGCCAGCACTCTAGCGGCTCCCGACAATGAGCAGTTCTTC. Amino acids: CASTLAAPDNEQFF.

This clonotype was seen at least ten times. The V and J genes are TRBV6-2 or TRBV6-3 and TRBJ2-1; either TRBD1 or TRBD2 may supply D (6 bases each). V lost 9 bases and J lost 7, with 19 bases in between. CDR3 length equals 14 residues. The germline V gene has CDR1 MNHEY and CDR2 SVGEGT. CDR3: CASKEGGRLNEQFF. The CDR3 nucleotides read TGTGCCAGTAAGGAGGGGGGCCGTTTAAATGAGCAGTTCTTC.

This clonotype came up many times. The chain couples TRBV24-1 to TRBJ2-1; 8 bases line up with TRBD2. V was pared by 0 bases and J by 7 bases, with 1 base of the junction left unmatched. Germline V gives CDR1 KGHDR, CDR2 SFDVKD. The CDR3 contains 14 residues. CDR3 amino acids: CATSDLAGGNEQFF. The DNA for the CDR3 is TGTGCCACCAGTGATTTGGCGGGAGGAAATGAGCAGTTCTTC.